This T cell receptor (beta chain) was documented in a study of memory CD4+ T cells and cytomegalovirus serostatus. Study findings and constraints: CD4+ memory repertoires contained about 40% of the roughly 160 reported CMV TCRbeta sequences.

Single viable CD3+CD4+CD8-CD45RO+ cells were sorted as the memory CD4+ T cells. Clones were read by immunoSEQ multiplex PCR, and TCRdb kept only the in-frame ones, dropping some. The sample consists of 40,000 to 50,000 clones, 60% to 80% of them appearing once. This clone was observed a handful of times. Its target is unknown. The same CDR3 arises from other DNA sequences in this sample as well. CDR1 and CDR2 (germline): GTSNPN, SVGIG (reference sequence). The CDR3 totals 12 residues. Trimming at V came to 6 bases and at J to 4 bases, leaving 2 bases not matched to a gene. The source material was memory CD4+ T cells from blood. The V gene is TRBV30, the J gene TRBJ1-5; 8 bases line up with TRBD1. The clonotype comes from an adult in good health and CMV-seronegative. The CDR3 DNA sequence: TGTGCCTGTGACAGGGGTAATCAGCCCCAGCATTTT. It specifies CACDRGNQPQHF.